This T cell receptor (beta chain) was captured in a study of identical twins. MiXCR, applied by TCRdb to the 5' RACE reads, yields one record per CDR3 protein. This sample has roughly 250,000 distinct CDR3 sequences; more than 13% occur once, and the top ten carry around 9%. About this clonotype: The antigen is unknown.

This CDR3 spans 14 amino acids. The V gene's germline CDR1 is SGDLS and CDR2 YYNGEE. The V end lost 1 base, the J end lost 3 bases, and 8 bases lay between the germline ends. Study-wide results and limits: Within cord blood, abundant beta clonotypes carried fewer insertions, but memory repertoires showed no such trend. One should note that invariant MAIT and iNKT cells could partly confound zero-insertion analyses.

The rearrangement uses TRBV9 and TRBJ1-5; no reliable D call. The source material was memory (CD45RO+) T cells sorted from blood. The sequence derives from a woman between 18 and 29 years old in good health. The CDR3 loop is CASSVHSHNQPQHF. The CDR3 coding sequence is TGTGCCAGCAGCGTACACAGCCACAATCAGCCCCAGCATTTT. The whole variable domain, filled in from reference TRBV9 and TRBJ1-5, reads DSGVTQTPKHLITATGQRVTLRCSPRSGDLSVYWYQQSLDQGLQFLIQYYNGEERAKGNILERFSAQQFPDLHSELNLSSLELGDSALYFCASSVHSHNQPQHFGDGTRLSIL.